This is a list of T cell receptor beta chains from one sample in a study of blood T cell repertoires in COVID-19. Data came from immunoSEQ multiplex PCR; TCRdb stores just in-frame clones and leaves some out. This sample carries fewer than 450,000 clones, 88% of them seen once, and the ten largest clones take 7.3%. Sequencing was carried out using peripheral blood. These receptors came from a woman between 65 and 79 years old with COVID-19, enrolled during active disease. Both conserved end residues are part of each CDR3. The D gene is left open where the match is weak. Where a row states a size, it is once, few, many or the class of an expanded clone; other rows omit it.

D gene: TRBD1; clone size: NA; V gene: TRBV18; J gene: TRBJ1-5; CDR3 DNA: TGTGCCAGCTCACCGCAAACGACAGGGTCGATTAGCAATCAGCCCCAGCATTTT; CDR3 protein: CASSPQTTGSISNQPQHF
D gene: TRBD1; clone size: NA; V gene: TRBV4-3; J gene: TRBJ1-3; CDR3 DNA: TGCGCCAGCAGCCAAGGCGGACAGGCTACTGGAAACACCATATATTTT; CDR3 protein: CASSQGGQATGNTIYF
D gene: NA; clone size: NA; V gene: TRBV18; J gene: TRBJ1-1; CDR3 DNA: TGTGCCAGCTCACTCCGAGGGGGGAACACTGAAGCTTTCTTT; CDR3 protein: CASSLRGGNTEAFF
D gene: NA; clone size: NA; V gene: TRBV7-2; J gene: TRBJ1-1; CDR3 DNA: TGTGCCAGCAGCTTAGTCAGGGGTTATGGGGGCACTGAAGCTTTCTTT; CDR3 protein: CASSLVRGYGGTEAFF
D gene: NA; clone size: NA; V gene: TRBV11-2; J gene: TRBJ1-1; CDR3 DNA: TGTGCCAGCAGCTTAGCAGGTGCGGGGGGTTTTCGTGTCACTGAAGCTTTCTTT; CDR3 protein: CASSLAGAGGFRVTEAFF
D gene: TRBD1; clone size: few; V gene: TRBV5-1; J gene: TRBJ2-3; CDR3 DNA: TGCGCCACCTCTACCGGACAGGGATTCACAGATACGCAGTATTTT; CDR3 protein: CATSTGQGFTDTQYF
D gene: NA; clone size: NA; V gene: TRBV5-8; J gene: TRBJ1-6; CDR3 DNA: TGTGCCAGCAGCTTGATTGTACAGCTTTCACCCCTCCACTTT; CDR3 protein: CASSLIVQLSPLHF
D gene: NA; clone size: NA; V gene: TRBV24-1; J gene: TRBJ1-2; CDR3 DNA: TGTGCCACCAGTGATTTAGGACTCATGGGCTACACCTTC; CDR3 protein: CATSDLGLMGYTF
D gene: NA; clone size: NA; V gene: TRBV21-1; J gene: TRBJ1-5; CDR3 DNA: TGTGCCAGCAGCAAAACCCGACAGGGGTGGCATCAGCCCCAGCATTTT; CDR3 protein: CASSKTRQGWHQPQHF
D gene: TRBD2; clone size: NA; V gene: TRBV7-8; J gene: TRBJ2-5; CDR3 DNA: TGTGCCAGCAGCTTAGTGGCGGGGGTTCGAGAGACCCAGTACTTC; CDR3 protein: CASSLVAGVRETQYF
D gene: NA; clone size: NA; V gene: TRBV3-1/TRBV3-2; J gene: TRBJ1-2; CDR3 DNA: TGTGCCAGCAGAGGCGGGCCAGCCGGCTACACCTTC; CDR3 protein: CASRGGPAGYTF
D gene: NA; clone size: NA; V gene: TRBV7-2; J gene: TRBJ2-2; CDR3 DNA: TGTGCCAGCAGCCAACTAGGGTCTGGGGAGCTGTTTTTT; CDR3 protein: CASSQLGSGELFF
D gene: NA; clone size: NA; V gene: TRBV2; J gene: TRBJ2-7; CDR3 DNA: TGTGCCAGCAGTGAACAGGGATTACTTGGGGAGCAGTACTTC; CDR3 protein: CASSEQGLLGEQYF
D gene: NA; clone size: NA; V gene: TRBV23-1; J gene: TRBJ1-5; CDR3 DNA: TGCGCCAGCAGGCTGTCAGGCAGGGCGAATCAGCCCCAGCATTTT; CDR3 protein: CASRLSGRANQPQHF
D gene: NA; clone size: NA; V gene: TRBV5-3; J gene: TRBJ1-2; CDR3 DNA: TGTGCCAGAAGCTTGACCGGGAATTATGGCTACACCTTC; CDR3 protein: CARSLTGNYGYTF
D gene: TRBD1; clone size: NA; V gene: TRBV7-2; J gene: TRBJ1-3; CDR3 DNA: TGTGCCAGCAGCTCCTATGGGACAGACTCTGGAAACACCATATATTTT; CDR3 protein: CASSSYGTDSGNTIYF
D gene: NA; clone size: NA; V gene: TRBV18; J gene: TRBJ1-1; CDR3 DNA: TGTGCCAGCTCACCCCAGGGGCAGAACACTGAAGCTTTCTTT; CDR3 protein: CASSPQGQNTEAFF
D gene: NA; clone size: NA; V gene: TRBV19; J gene: TRBJ1-2; CDR3 DNA: TGTGCCACCAATCCCGCGGGGGTAGACTATGGCTACACCTTC; CDR3 protein: CATNPAGVDYGYTF
D gene: NA; clone size: NA; V gene: TRBV7-2; J gene: TRBJ1-6; CDR3 DNA: TGTGCCAGCAGCACAGAAAGCTCCTATAATTCACCCCTCCACTTT; CDR3 protein: CASSTESSYNSPLHF
D gene: NA; clone size: NA; V gene: TRBV12-3/TRBV12-4; J gene: TRBJ1-1; CDR3 DNA: TGTGCCAGCACCCCAGGGGTTGGCACTGAAGCTTTCTTT; CDR3 protein: CASTPGVGTEAFF
D gene: NA; clone size: few; V gene: TRBV28; J gene: TRBJ2-3; CDR3 DNA: TGTGCCAGCAGTGATCCGGGACTTCTTACGGATACGCAGTATTTT; CDR3 protein: CASSDPGLLTDTQYF
D gene: NA; clone size: NA; V gene: TRBV20-1; J gene: TRBJ2-5; CDR3 DNA: TGCAGTTATAGTGGGTCTAACCAAGAGACCCAGTACTTC; CDR3 protein: CSYSGSNQETQYF
D gene: NA; clone size: NA; V gene: TRBV5-1; J gene: TRBJ2-1; CDR3 DNA: TGCGCCAGCAGCTTGTTCCAGGGAGGCCTCTCCTACAATGAGCAGTTCTTC; CDR3 protein: CASSLFQGGLSYNEQFF
D gene: TRBD2; clone size: NA; V gene: TRBV7-2; J gene: TRBJ2-1; CDR3 DNA: TGTGCCAGCAGAGCGGGGGGCTCCACTAATGAGCAGTTCTTC; CDR3 protein: CASRAGGSTNEQFF
D gene: NA; clone size: NA; V gene: TRBV5-1; J gene: TRBJ1-1; CDR3 DNA: TGCGCCAGCAGCTTAGCAGGGGTTCTGAATACTGAAGCTTTCTTT; CDR3 protein: CASSLAGVLNTEAFF
D gene: NA; clone size: NA; V gene: TRBV18; J gene: TRBJ2-7; CDR3 DNA: TGTGCCAGCTCCCCTGGAGGGGAGCAGTACTTC; CDR3 protein: CASSPGGEQYF
D gene: TRBD1; clone size: NA; V gene: TRBV7-8; J gene: TRBJ1-4; CDR3 DNA: TGTGCCAGCAGCTTGACAGGGGAGGATGAAAAACTGTTTTTT; CDR3 protein: CASSLTGEDEKLFF
D gene: TRBD1; clone size: NA; V gene: TRBV5-4; J gene: TRBJ1-3; CDR3 DNA: TGTGCCAGCAGCGTGGACAGGGCTTCAGGAAACACCATATATTTT; CDR3 protein: CASSVDRASGNTIYF
D gene: TRBD1; clone size: NA; V gene: TRBV18; J gene: TRBJ2-1; CDR3 DNA: TGTGCCAGCTCAAGACAGGGGAAAACGTATGAGCAGTTCTTC; CDR3 protein: CASSRQGKTYEQFF